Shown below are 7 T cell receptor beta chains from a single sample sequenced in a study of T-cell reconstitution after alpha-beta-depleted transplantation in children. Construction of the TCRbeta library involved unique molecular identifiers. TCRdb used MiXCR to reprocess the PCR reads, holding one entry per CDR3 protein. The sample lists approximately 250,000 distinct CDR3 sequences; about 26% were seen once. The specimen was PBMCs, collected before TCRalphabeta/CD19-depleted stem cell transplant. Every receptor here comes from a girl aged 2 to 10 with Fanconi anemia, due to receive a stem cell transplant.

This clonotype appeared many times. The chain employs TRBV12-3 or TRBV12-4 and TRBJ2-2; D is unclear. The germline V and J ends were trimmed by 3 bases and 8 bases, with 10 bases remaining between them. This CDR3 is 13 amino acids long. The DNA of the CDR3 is TGTGCCAGCAGTTTTCTAGTGTCTGGGGAGCTGTTTTTT. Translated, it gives CASSFLVSGELFF.

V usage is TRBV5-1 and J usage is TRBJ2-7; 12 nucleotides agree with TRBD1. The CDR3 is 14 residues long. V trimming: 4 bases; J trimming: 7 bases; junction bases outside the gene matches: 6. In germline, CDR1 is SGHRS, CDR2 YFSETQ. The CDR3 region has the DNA TGCGCCAGCAGCGCGGGACAGGGGGCGGGGGAGCAGTACTTC. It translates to CASSAGQGAGEQYF.

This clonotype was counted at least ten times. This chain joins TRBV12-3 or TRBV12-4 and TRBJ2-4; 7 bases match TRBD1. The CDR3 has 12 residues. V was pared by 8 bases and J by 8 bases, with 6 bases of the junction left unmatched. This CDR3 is CASGHRGDIQYF. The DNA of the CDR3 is TGTGCCAGCGGACACAGGGGAGACATTCAGTACTTC.

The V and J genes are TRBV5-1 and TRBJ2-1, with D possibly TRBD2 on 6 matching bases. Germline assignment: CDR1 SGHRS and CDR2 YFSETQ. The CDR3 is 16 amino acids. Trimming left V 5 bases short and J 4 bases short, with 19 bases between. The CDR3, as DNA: TGCGCCAGCAGGTCGGCCGGGGGAATCTCATACAATGAGCAGTTCTTC. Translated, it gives CASRSAGGISYNEQFF.

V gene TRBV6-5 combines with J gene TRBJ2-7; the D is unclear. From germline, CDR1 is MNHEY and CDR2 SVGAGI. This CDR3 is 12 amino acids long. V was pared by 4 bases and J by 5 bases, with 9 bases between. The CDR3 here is CASSSGRDEQYF. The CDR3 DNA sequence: TGTGCCAGCAGTTCTGGGCGCGACGAGCAGTACTTC.

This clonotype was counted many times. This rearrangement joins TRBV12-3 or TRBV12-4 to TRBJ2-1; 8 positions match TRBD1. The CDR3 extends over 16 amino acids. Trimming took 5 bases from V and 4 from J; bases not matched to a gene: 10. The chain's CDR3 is CASSRALRTGYNEQFF. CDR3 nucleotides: TGTGCCAGCAGTAGGGCACTGAGGACAGGGTACAATGAGCAGTTCTTC.

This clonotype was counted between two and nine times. The CDR3 DNA is TGCAGTGTTATGCGAGGACTAGTGGTCCACGAGCAGTACTTC. This sequence encodes CSVMRGLVVHEQYF. The rearrangement uses TRBV20-1 and TRBJ2-7, with TRBD2 matching over 7 bases. Germline assignment: CDR1 DFQATT and CDR2 SNEGSKA (reference sequence). CDR3 length: 14 amino acids. After removal of 7 bases from V and 5 bases from J, the junction contained 14 bases not matched to a gene.